The source of this T cell receptor beta chain is a study of blood T cell repertoires in COVID-19. As for the study in general: Samples taken during acute and convalescent COVID-19 were collected in the United States, Italy and Spain. The analysed material was cDNA or gDNA that came from T cells, B-cell-depleted T cells, or PBMCs.

V lost 5 bases to trimming and J lost 1 base, with 11 bases between them. This CDR3 is 15 amino acids long. Germline CDR1 LNHDA, CDR2 SQIVND (reference sequence). Data came from immunoSEQ multiplex PCR; TCRdb stores just in-frame clones and leaves some out. The sample includes about 180,000 clones, 88% of them seen just once. The sample was peripheral blood. The TCR was taken from a woman in her twenties or thirties with acute or convalescent COVID-19. V gene TRBV19 combines with J gene TRBJ2-2; TRBD2 might be the D (5 bases). The CDR3 DNA reads as TGTGCCAGTAGTGTCCGGGGTCTGAACACCGGGGAGCTGTTTTTT. Protein product: CASSVRGLNTGELFF.